These 24 T cell receptor beta chains share one sample of origin, sequenced in a study of blood T cell repertoires in COVID-19. Only in-frame clones appear in the TCRdb table, and some are missing; sequencing was by immunoSEQ multiplex PCR. The sample contains about 190,000 clones, 78% of which appear only once. Material: peripheral blood. The receptors shown here come from a woman older than 75 with active or convalescent COVID-19.

The table lists this clone with a count of one. The chain has TRBV28 and TRBJ1-1, with TRBD1 matching over 7 bases. The CDR3 consists of 12 residues. The germline CDR1 and CDR2 sequences are MDHEN and SYDVKM. V shed 6 bases, J shed 6 bases, and the junction held 4 bases outside the gene matches. CDR3 DNA: TGTGCCAGCAGAAACAGGGGTGCTGAAGCTTTCTTT. Residues: CASRNRGAEAFF.

The chain uses TRBV3-1 (or the pseudogene TRBV3-2) and TRBJ2-7; D unresolved. Germline V CDR1 and CDR2: LGHDT, YNNKEL (reference sequence). Trimming shortened V by 3 bases and J by 5 bases, and 5 bases separated the two germline ends. The CDR3 spans 11 residues. The CDR3 coding sequence is TGTGCCAGCAGCCAGGCCCACGAGCAGTACTTC. Translating it yields CASSQAHEQYF.

The J gene is TRBJ2-1, the V gene TRBV5-1, with 7 bases lining up with TRBD1. J gave up 3 bases and V 4 bases, and 10 bases lay outside the gene matches. Germline V CDR1 and CDR2: SGHRS, YFSETQ. The CDR3 is 16 residues long. The CDR3 loop reads CASSPGQTYFYNEQFF. The CDR3 DNA reads TGCGCCAGCAGCCCGGGACAGACTTATTTCTACAATGAGCAGTTCTTC.

The V gene is TRBV6-2 or TRBV6-3, the J gene TRBJ1-2; D may be TRBD1 (6 bases). The CDR3 loop spans 13 amino acids. Germline-derived CDR1 and CDR2 are MNHEY and SVGEGT. V lost 6 bases and J lost 2, with 10 bases in between. CDR3 nucleotide sequence: TGTGCCAGCAGCCCCACAGGGAACTATGGCTACACCTTC. It codes for CASSPTGNYGYTF.

This clone was recorded once. The chain has TRBV7-3 and TRBJ1-1; D is perhaps TRBD1 (6 bases). With 5 bases removed from V and 0 bases from J, the gap between germline ends came to 13 bases. Germline V gene sequence: CDR1 SGHTA, CDR2 FQGTGA. The CDR3 sequence is 15 residues long. The CDR3: CASSIQGGMNTEAFF. The DNA of the CDR3 is TGTGCCAGCAGCATACAGGGAGGGATGAACACTGAAGCTTTCTTT.

The V gene is TRBV29-1, the J gene TRBJ2-7; D perhaps matches TRBD1 (5 bases). The CDR3 extends over 15 amino acids. The germline V and J ends were trimmed by 3 bases and 0 bases, with 15 bases remaining between them. Germline V CDR1 and CDR2: SQVTM, ANQGSEA. CDR3 nucleotide sequence: TGCAGCGTTGAGGGGCAGACTGTTAGCTCCTACGAGCAGTACTTC. It is translated as CSVEGQTVSSYEQYF.

The chain carries TRBV6-5 and TRBJ2-5, with 7 bases that match TRBD1. Germline-derived CDR1 and CDR2 are MNHEY and SVGAGI. V shed 0 bases and J 4 bases; nucleotides not matched to a gene: 5. The CDR3 totals 15 residues. DNA for the CDR3: TGTGCCAGCAGTTACTCTTTCGCAGGGGGAGAGACCCAGTACTTC. Translation: CASSYSFAGGETQYF.

This clone was seen just once. The chain joins TRBV2 to TRBJ2-7; a possible D gene is TRBD2 (6 bases). Between the trimmed V and J ends, which lost 3 bases and 9 bases, there was a span of 9 bases. Germline assignment: CDR1 SNHLY and CDR2 FYNNEI. The CDR3 length is 11 residues. The CDR3 DNA reads as TGTGCCAGCAGTGATGAGGGAGGGCAGTACTTC. It yields the protein CASSDEGGQYF.

The chain joins TRBV3-1 (or the pseudogene TRBV3-2) to TRBJ2-5, with D uncertain. Germline CDR1 LGHDT, CDR2 YNNKEL (reference sequence). This CDR3 has 11 amino acids. V lost 3 bases, J lost 7 bases, and 6 bases lay in between. The CDR3 sequence: CASSQVGTQYF. The DNA for the CDR3 is TGTGCCAGCAGCCAGGTCGGGACCCAGTACTTC.

The V and J genes are TRBV5-1 and TRBJ1-2; D is uncertain. Germline assignment: CDR1 SGHRS and CDR2 YFSETQ. This CDR3 is 14 amino acids long. V was shortened by 7 bases and J by 8 bases, with 21 bases between the two germline ends. The CDR3 DNA reads as TGCGCCAGCCACCCGGGCCGATCTTCGGGGGGCTACACCTTC. Translated, it gives CASHPGRSSGGYTF.

This clone was counted a single time. This chain's CDR3 is CASSDRNTYEQYF. The CDR3 bases are TGTGCCAGCAGTGACAGAAATACCTACGAGCAGTACTTC. The chain recombines TRBV6-1 with TRBJ2-7; D ambiguous. Trimming left V 3 bases short and J 2 bases short, with 8 bases between. From germline, CDR1 is MNHNS and CDR2 SASEGT. There are 13 residues in the CDR3.

The V gene is TRBV24-1, the J gene TRBJ2-3; the D gene is possibly TRBD1 (6 bases). This CDR3 region has 15 residues. CDR1 is KGHDR, CDR2 SFDVKD, per germline. The V and J ends lost 0 bases and 3 bases respectively, with 9 bases between them. The CDR3 protein is CATSDLFQGTDTQYF. The CDR3 region has the DNA TGTGCCACCAGTGATTTGTTCCAGGGGACAGATACGCAGTATTTT.

V usage is TRBV6-1 and J usage is TRBJ1-5; tentatively, D is TRBD1 (6 bases). The V end was cut by 4 bases, the J end by 1 base, with 20 bases between. The CDR3 is 18 residues long. Germline assignment: CDR1 MNHNS and CDR2 SASEGT. CDR3 region: CASSARGGQALSNQPQHF. The CDR3 nucleotides are TGTGCCAGCAGTGCTCGCGGGGGCCAGGCCCTAAGCAATCAGCCCCAGCATTTT.

This clone was recorded only once. The chain is built from TRBV7-2 and TRBJ2-7; 7 bases align to TRBD2. The CDR3 extends over 14 amino acids. Germline V gives CDR1 SGHTA, CDR2 FQGNSA. V lost 4 bases to trimming and J lost 6 bases; unmatched junction nucleotides: 9. The CDR3 DNA follows: TGTGCCAGCAGCTATCTGGGGGGGAATCTCGAGCAGTACTTC. It codes for CASSYLGGNLEQYF.

This CDR3 is CASSLGGTRGQPLHF. CDR3 coding DNA: TGTGCCAGCAGCTTAGGAGGGACAAGAGGTCAACCCCTCCACTTT. The chain has TRBV7-6 and TRBJ1-6; tentative D call: TRBD1 (6 bases). Trimming stripped 1 base from V and 12 bases from J, with 16 bases between. Looked up from germline, CDR1 is SGHVS and CDR2 is FNYEAQ. There are 15 residues in the CDR3. The full variable domain, in which reference TRBV7-6 and TRBJ1-6 provide the parts outside the CDR3, is GAGVSQSPRYKVTKRGQDVALRCDPISGHVSLYWYRQALGQGPEFLTYFNYEAQQDKSGLPNDRFSAERPEGSISTLTIQRTEQRDSAMYRCASSLGGTRGQPLHFGNGTRLTVT.

The chain joins TRBV9 to TRBJ2-1; TRBD2 matches 8 bases. The V and J ends lost 2 bases and 4 bases, in that order; junction bases with no gene match: 11. The CDR3 covers 17 residues. From germline, CDR1 is SGDLS and CDR2 YYNGEE. The CDR3 bases are TGTGCCAGCAGCGTGGGACTAGTGGGAACTATGTACAATGAGCAGTTCTTC. Translating gives CASSVGLVGTMYNEQFF.

The rearrangement uses TRBV6-2 or TRBV6-3 and TRBJ1-6; 10 bases are a match to TRBD1. The CDR3 covers 15 residues. The V segment lost 4 bases and the J segment 10 bases; nucleotides outside the gene matches: 7. CDR1 is MNHEY and CDR2 is SVGEGT in the germline V gene. The DNA of the CDR3 is TGTGCCAGCAGTTTCGCCGGGGACAGGGGATCACCCCTCCACTTT. It is translated as CASSFAGDRGSPLHF.

This chain joins TRBV30 and TRBJ2-1; D ambiguous. Germline lookup yields CDR1 GTSNPN and CDR2 SVGIG (reference sequence). Trimming removed 5 bases from V and 7 bases from J, with 12 bases in between. CDR3 length: 12 amino acids. The CDR3 nucleotides read TGTGCCTGGGGACGACTCGGGAATGAGCAGTTCTTC. Its translation is CAWGRLGNEQFF. The complete variable domain, with remaining parts taken from reference TRBV30 and TRBJ2-1, reads SQTIHQWPATLVQPVGSPLSLECTVEGTSNPNLYWYRQAAGRGLQLLFYSVGIGQISSEVPQNLSASRPQDRQFILSSKKLLLSDSGFYLCAWGRLGNEQFFGPGTRLTVL.

The chain is built from TRBV5-4 and TRBJ1-3; 7 bases are a match to TRBD1. The CDR3 is 16 residues long. The V segment lost 0 bases and the J segment 3 bases; nucleotides outside the gene matches: 6. Germline V gene data show CDR1 as SGHNT and CDR2 as YYREEE (reference sequence). The CDR3 is CASSLGGGAYGNTIYF. For the CDR3, the DNA is TGTGCCAGCAGCTTGGGAGGGGGCGCTTATGGAAACACCATATATTTT.

V usage is TRBV11-2 and J usage is TRBJ1-1; D gene unclear. V lost 0 bases and J lost 6, with 14 bases in between. Looked up from germline, CDR1 is SGHAT and CDR2 is FQNNGV. The CDR3 contains 15 residues. The CDR3 DNA reads TGTGCCAGCAGCTTAGATCCTGGGCCAGCAGCTGAAGCTTTCTTT. It yields the protein CASSLDPGPAAEAFF.

The rearrangement uses TRBV5-4 and TRBJ2-3, with 7 nucleotides matching TRBD2. Trimming removed 0 bases from V and 3 bases from J; junction bases left unmatched: 7. The CDR3 extends over 16 amino acids. CDR1 SGHNT and CDR2 YYREEE come from the germline V gene (reference sequence). Written as DNA, the CDR3 is TGTGCCAGCAGCTTGGTTGGGTCGGGGGGAACAGATACGCAGTATTTT. Translated, it gives CASSLVGSGGTDTQYF. Full variable domain (outside the CDR3, taken from reference TRBV5-4 and TRBJ2-3): ETGVTQSPTHLIKTRGQQVTLRCSSQSGHNTVSWYQQALGQGPQFIFQYYREEENGRGNFPPRFSGLQFPNYSSELNVNALELDDSALYLCASSLVGSGGTDTQYFGPGTRLTVL.

V is TRBV3-1 (or the pseudogene TRBV3-2) and J is TRBJ2-6; no clear D. Germline lookup yields CDR1 LGHDT and CDR2 YNNKEL (reference sequence). This CDR3 contains 16 residues. Trimming pared 4 bases from V and 0 bases from J, leaving 10 bases between. The CDR3 region is CASSLGAPSGANVLTF. For the CDR3, the DNA is TGTGCCAGCAGCCTAGGAGCCCCCTCTGGGGCCAACGTCCTGACTTTC.

J is TRBJ2-2 and V is TRBV27; 9 bases match TRBD1. The germline V gene encodes CDR1 MNHEY and CDR2 SMNVEV (reference sequence). This CDR3 is built from 15 residues. Germline trimming cut 5 bases from V and 5 bases from J; bases unmatched to any gene: 6. This CDR3 reads CASSPRQGVTGELFF. For the CDR3, the DNA is TGTGCCAGCAGTCCCCGACAGGGGGTGACCGGGGAGCTGTTTTTT.

CDR3 in amino acids: CASSRFGGQLNTEAFF. The CDR3 DNA reads TGTGCCAGCTCACGGTTTGGCGGACAATTGAACACTGAAGCTTTCTTT. The chain employs TRBV18 and TRBJ1-1, with D tentatively TRBD1 (5 bases). The V end was cut by 4 bases, the J end by 0 bases, with 15 bases between. CDR3 size: 16 residues. CDR1 is KGHSH and CDR2 is LQKENI in the germline V gene.